A single sample gave rise to the 14 T cell receptor beta chains below, sequenced in a study of T cell changes during pregnancy in multiple sclerosis. Sequencing used immunoSEQ multiplex PCR; TCRdb keeps in-frame clones, though not all of them. The data show approximately 41,000 clones, with 90% seen just once and 0.55% to 0.7% held by the top ten. Sequenced here: CD4+ T cells from peripheral blood mononuclear cells, sampled in the second trimester of pregnancy. The origin of the receptors is a female donor with multiple sclerosis, enrolled in a pregnancy study.

The V gene is TRBV6-5, the J gene TRBJ1-5; D is perhaps TRBD1 (6 bases). The germline CDR1 and CDR2 sequences are MNHEY and SVGAGI. Deletions cut 4 bases from V and 6 bases from J, with 16 bases between. This CDR3 has 15 residues. The CDR3 coding sequence is TGTGCCAGCAGTTTCGGCAGGGGAGAGGGTCAGCCCCAGCATTTT. This encodes CASSFGRGEGQPQHF.

This sequence joins TRBV14 and TRBJ1-2, with 9 bases lining up with TRBD1. The germline V gene has CDR1 SGHDN and CDR2 FVKESK. This CDR3 region has 14 residues. With 4 bases clipped from V and 8 bases from J, the junction kept 8 bases outside the gene matches. The CDR3 DNA follows: TGTGCCAGCAGCCCGGGGACAGGGATTCGAGGCTACACCTTC. As protein: CASSPGTGIRGYTF. The whole variable domain, filled in from reference TRBV14 and TRBJ1-2, reads EAGVTQFPSHSVIEKGQTVTLRCDPISGHDNLYWYRRVMGKEIKFLLHFVKESKQDESGMPNNRFLAERTGGTYSTLKVQPAELEDSGVYFCASSPGTGIRGYTFGSGTRLTVV.

The genes are TRBV5-6 and TRBJ2-7; TRBD1 matches 11 bases. Germline CDR1 SGHDT, CDR2 YYEEEE. J lost 0 bases, V lost 4 bases, and 3 bases had no gene match. The CDR3 runs to 15 residues. The CDR3 here is CASSPGTGGSYEQYF. The CDR3 DNA follows: TGTGCCAGCAGCCCTGGGACAGGGGGCTCCTACGAGCAGTACTTC.

The chain carries TRBV9 and TRBJ2-7; 7 bases are a match to TRBD1. CDR3 length: 14 residues. J was trimmed by 2 bases and V by 4 bases; bases with no gene match: 6. Germline V gene lookup returns CDR1 SGDLS and CDR2 YYNGEE. CDR3 DNA sequence: TGTGCCAGCAGCCCAACCGGGACAGCCTACGAGCAGTACTTC. It translates to CASSPTGTAYEQYF.

The rearrangement uses TRBV28 and TRBJ2-7, with D uncertain. V lost 3 bases to trimming and J lost 0 bases, with 12 bases between them. The CDR3 contains 15 residues. The germline V gene has CDR1 MDHEN and CDR2 SYDVKM. The CDR3 region has the DNA TGTGCCAGCAGTTTCAGTCCGCCTAGCTCCTACGAGCAGTACTTC. It encodes CASSFSPPSSYEQYF.

This chain connects TRBV9 to TRBJ2-1; D perhaps matches TRBD1 (6 bases). This CDR3 is 13 amino acids long. Germline V lookup: CDR1 SGDLS, CDR2 YYNGEE. The V gene lost 3 bases and the J gene lost 4 bases, with 8 bases spanning the gap. The CDR3 loop reads CASSEGVYNEQFF. CDR3 DNA sequence: TGTGCCAGCAGCGAGGGGGTTTACAATGAGCAGTTCTTC.

The V call is TRBV29-1, the J call TRBJ1-1, with TRBD1 as a possible D gene (6 bases). Trimming cost V 6 bases and J 6 bases, with 14 bases left between them. Per the germline V gene, CDR1 is SQVTM and CDR2 is ANQGSEA. The CDR3 runs 12 residues. The CDR3 reads CSVGGAAAEAFF. The CDR3 coding sequence is TGCAGCGTAGGGGGAGCAGCCGCTGAAGCTTTCTTT.

The V call is TRBV11-3, the J call TRBJ1-1, with no clear D. CDR3 length: 16 residues. Between the trimmed V and J ends, which lost 5 bases and 1 base, there was a span of 17 bases. Germline loops: CDR1 SGHNT, CDR2 YENEEA. The CDR3 DNA follows: TGTGCCAGCAGCAGAACGGACGGGGTGGGGAACACTGAAGCTTTCTTT. It codes for CASSRTDGVGNTEAFF.

The rearrangement uses TRBV7-2 and TRBJ2-2; tentative D call: TRBD2 (5 bases). The germline CDR1 and CDR2 sequences are SGHTA and FQGNSA. CDR3 size: 16 residues. Trimming took off 2 bases at V and 1 base at J, with 11 bases between the two ends. CDR3 nucleotide sequence: TGTGCCAGCAGCTTATTTTTGGGAGTGAACACCGGGGAGCTGTTTTTT. It encodes CASSLFLGVNTGELFF.

The DNA of the CDR3 is TGTGCCAGCAGCTTAGTTCCAGCGGGAGGGCAAGCGAGCGGCACAGATACGCAGTATTTT. This gives the protein CASSLVPAGGQASGTDTQYF. The gene calls are TRBV7-6 and TRBJ2-3; TRBD2 agrees at 10 bases. The ends lost 1 base at V and 1 base at J; junction bases unmatched: 14. Germline V gene sequence: CDR1 SGHVS, CDR2 FNYEAQ. The CDR3 totals 20 residues.

The CDR3 region has the DNA TGTGCCAGTAGTATAGATCGAATACAGGGCCAAGAGACCCAGTACTTC. Its protein is CASSIDRIQGQETQYF. The chain couples TRBV19 to TRBJ2-5, with a tentative D call TRBD1 (6 bases). The CDR3 has 16 amino acids. Germline V gene lookup returns CDR1 LNHDA and CDR2 SQIVND (reference sequence). V lost 0 bases to trimming and J lost 1 base, with 12 bases between them.

The J gene is TRBJ2-7, the V gene TRBV30, with TRBD1 matching 10 bases. The V gene's germline CDR1 is GTSNPN and CDR2 SVGIG (reference sequence). Trimming took 3 bases from V and 6 from J; bases not matched to a gene: 14. The CDR3 consists of 16 residues. The CDR3 sequence is CAWRTFSGTGVVEQYF. CDR3 nucleotide sequence: TGTGCCTGGAGAACATTCTCCGGGACAGGGGTAGTCGAGCAGTACTTC.

V and J are TRBV7-2 and TRBJ2-1; 10 bases line up with TRBD2. The V and J ends lost 2 bases and 5 bases, in that order; junction bases with no gene match: 12. This CDR3 has 18 residues. Per germline, CDR1 SGHTA and CDR2 FQGNSA. CDR3 nucleotide sequence: TGTGCCAGCAGCTTAATTGCTAGCGGGAGACGGGGCCACAATGAGCAGTTCTTC. Protein product: CASSLIASGRRGHNEQFF.

The chain uses TRBV7-2 and TRBJ2-7, with TRBD2 matching 9 bases. The CDR3 has 15 amino acids. CDR1 is SGHTA and CDR2 is FQGNSA in the germline V gene. Germline trimming cut 1 base from V and 3 bases from J; bases unmatched to any gene: 4. The DNA of the CDR3 is TGTGCCAGCAGCTTAGGTCGGACTAGCGACTACGAGCAGTACTTC. Translation: CASSLGRTSDYEQYF.